Listed below are T cell receptor beta chains from one sample, sequenced in a study of cytomegalovirus exposure and HLA in healthy donors. The method was immunoSEQ multiplex PCR; TCRdb's version includes in-frame clones alone and lacks a portion of them. The profile covers about 240,000 clones, with 70% to 90% appearing a single time and under 8% taken by the ten largest. Sequencing input: PBMCs. The source of these receptors is a woman between 55 and 75 years old in good health and CMV-seropositive. The CDR3 runs from the conserved cysteine through the conserved F or W. D genes are given only for firm matches. Rows give clone size only sometimes, using once, few, many, or a class for an expanded clone.

TRBV2	TRBD1	-	TRBJ1-5	CASMPGTGNQPQHF	TGTGCCAGCATGCCGGGGACAGGAAATCAGCCCCAGCATTTT
TRBV5-4	TRBD2	once	TRBJ2-3	CASSLGLAGTTDTQYF	TGTGCCAGCAGCTTGGGTCTAGCGGGAACCACAGATACGCAGTATTTT
TRBV7-9	-	once	TRBJ1-3	CASSFPGSAAGNTIYF	TGTGCCAGCAGCTTCCCAGGGTCTGCTGCTGGAAACACCATATATTTT
TRBV15	TRBD2	-	TRBJ2-3	CATKREATDTQYF	TGTGCCACCAAGCGGGAGGCCACAGATACGCAGTATTTT
TRBV28	TRBD1	-	TRBJ2-7	CASSKYRGATYEQYF	TGTGCCAGCAGCAAATACAGGGGGGCCACCTACGAGCAGTACTTC
TRBV19	TRBD2	-	TRBJ2-1	CASSMKYGLAGDLEQFF	TGTGCCAGTAGTATGAAGTACGGCCTAGCGGGAGATCTTGAGCAGTTCTTC
TRBV7-9	TRBD2	-	TRBJ2-1	CASSPGTSGYNEQFF	TGTGCCAGCAGCCCCGGGACTAGTGGCTACAATGAGCAGTTCTTC
TRBV6-5	-	once	TRBJ2-7	CASSRYSYEQYF	TGTGCCAGCAGTCGCTACTCCTACGAGCAGTACTTC
TRBV5-1	-	few	TRBJ1-1	CASSLDRPMNTEAFF	TGCGCCAGCAGCTTGGACAGACCGATGAACACTGAAGCTTTCTTT
TRBV30	TRBD2	-	TRBJ2-1	CALGLAGGPSYNEQFF	TGTGCCCTGGGACTAGCGGGAGGGCCCTCATACAATGAGCAGTTCTTC
TRBV9	-	-	TRBJ2-3	CASSVGGDTQYF	TGTGCCAGCAGCGTTGGGGGCGATACGCAGTATTTT
TRBV19	TRBD1	-	TRBJ1-5	CASSIRDRAAQPQHF	TGTGCCAGTAGTATTAGGGACAGGGCGGCTCAGCCCCAGCATTTT